A single sample gave rise to the 20 T cell receptor beta chains below, sequenced in a study of blood T cell repertoires in COVID-19. Some clones are missing from TCRdb's copy, which holds only in-frame ones; the method was immunoSEQ multiplex PCR. The table records approximately 400,000 clones, more than 70% of them present only once. The material sequenced was PBMCs or T cells enriched from blood (not recorded which). The origin of the receptors is a man younger than 45 who had recovered from COVID-19.

This chain uses TRBV6-1 with TRBJ2-7, with a weak D call TRBD2 (6 bases). This CDR3 contains 12 residues. The germline V gene encodes CDR1 MNHNS and CDR2 SASEGT. V lost 3 bases and J 4 bases, leaving 7 bases between the germline ends. Written as DNA, the CDR3 is TGTGCCAGCAGTGATCGGGGGTACGAGCAGTACTTC. Protein product: CASSDRGYEQYF.

The chain recombines TRBV19 with TRBJ2-7; tentatively, D is TRBD1 (6 bases). Germline CDR1 reads LNHDA; CDR2 reads SQIVND (reference sequence). CDR3 length: 14 amino acids. V lost 5 bases to trimming and J lost 5 bases, with 16 bases between them. CDR3 loop: CASSQTGTRNEQYF. The CDR3 DNA follows: TGTGCCAGTAGTCAGACAGGAACTCGTAACGAGCAGTACTTC.

The rearrangement joins TRBV6-5 to TRBJ1-2; D not resolved. The CDR3 length is 15 residues. Germline CDR1 is MNHEY and CDR2 is SVGAGI. V gave up 2 bases and J gave up 5 bases, with 15 bases separating them. The CDR3 nucleotides are TGTGCCAGCAGTTACCCAGTTGAGGGCCGGTATGGCTACACCTTC. It encodes CASSYPVEGRYGYTF.

The chain recombines TRBV24-1 with TRBJ1-5; 9 bases fit TRBD1. There are 14 residues in the CDR3. Germline V CDR1 and CDR2: KGHDR, SFDVKD. After removal of 6 bases from V and 8 bases from J, the junction contained 7 bases not matched to a gene. CDR3 sequence reads: CATSLGQGKEPQHF. For the CDR3, the DNA is TGTGCCACCAGTCTCGGACAGGGGAAGGAGCCCCAGCATTTT.

This chain links TRBV6-5 with TRBJ1-4; D is uncertain. The CDR3 spans 13 residues. The germline gives CDR1 MNHEY, CDR2 SVGAGI. Trimming pared 6 bases from V and 7 bases from J, leaving 12 bases between. The CDR3 loop is CASSVNRGEKLFF. Here the CDR3 DNA reads TGTGCCAGCAGCGTTAACCGAGGTGAAAAACTGTTTTTT.

The rearrangement joins TRBV3-1 (or the pseudogene TRBV3-2) to TRBJ1-5; weak D call: TRBD1 (5 bases). CDR3 length: 14 amino acids. V lost 4 bases and J 6 bases, leaving 13 bases between the germline ends. CDR1 is LGHDT, CDR2 YNNKEL, per germline (reference sequence). The CDR3 DNA follows: TGTGCCAGCAGCCTGTATGGGGGAGGTCAGCCCCAGCATTTT. It is translated as CASSLYGGGQPQHF.

The CDR3 region is CASSRFTQVTEAFF. CDR3 sequence (DNA): TGCGCCAGCAGCCGTTTTACTCAGGTAACTGAAGCTTTCTTT. The chain recombines TRBV4-3 with TRBJ1-1; D not resolved. V was cut by 4 bases and J by 5 bases, with 14 bases left in between. CDR3 size: 14 residues. From germline, CDR1 is LGHNA and CDR2 YSLEER.

The J gene is TRBJ1-1, the V gene TRBV7-8; 7 bases match TRBD1. The CDR3 totals 15 residues. Germline lookup yields CDR1 SGHVS and CDR2 FQNEAQ. V gave up 5 bases and J gave up 3 bases; unmatched junction bases: 9. The CDR3 spells CASSPRDRGDTEAFF. For the CDR3, the DNA is TGTGCCAGCAGCCCTAGGGACAGAGGGGACACTGAAGCTTTCTTT.

This chain uses TRBV27 with TRBJ1-6; no clear D. V lost 6 bases, J lost 1 base, and 7 bases lay in between. CDR1 is MNHEY, CDR2 SMNVEV, per germline (reference sequence). This CDR3 is 14 amino acids long. DNA for the CDR3: TGTGCCAGCAGCCCATCATCCTATAATTCACCCCTCCACTTT. This codes for CASSPSSYNSPLHF.

The chain is built from TRBV9 and TRBJ1-5; TRBD1 agrees at 9 bases. This CDR3 region has 15 residues. Germline trimming cut 0 bases from V and 4 bases from J; bases unmatched to any gene: 2. Germline V gene sequence: CDR1 SGDLS, CDR2 YYNGEE. DNA of the CDR3: TGTGCCAGCAGCGTAGAGGGACAGGGTAATCAGCCCCAGCATTTT. As protein: CASSVEGQGNQPQHF.

The J gene is TRBJ2-5, the V gene TRBV11-2, with D unclear. Trimming took off 4 bases at V and 7 bases at J, with 7 bases between the two ends. Germline CDR1 SGHAT, CDR2 FQNNGV. This CDR3 contains 11 residues. The CDR3 protein is CASSSIGTQYF. In nucleotides, the CDR3 is TGTGCCAGCAGCTCAATCGGGACCCAGTACTTC.

The chain couples TRBV12-5 to TRBJ2-7, with a weak D call TRBD1 (6 bases). Trimming left V 3 bases short and J 4 bases short, with 10 bases between. The CDR3 runs to 13 residues. Germline-derived CDR1 and CDR2 are LGHNT and FRNRAP. Written as DNA, the CDR3 is TGTGCTAGTGGTTTCCTTAGGGGGTACGAGCAGTACTTC. Its protein is CASGFLRGYEQYF.

The rearrangement joins TRBV6-1 to TRBJ1-5, with TRBD1 identical over 8 bases. Per germline, CDR1 MNHNS and CDR2 SASEGT. There are 16 residues in the CDR3. Trimming at V came to 2 bases and at J to 1 base, leaving 4 bases not matched to a gene. The CDR3 is CASSEQGAWSNQPQHF. DNA for the CDR3: TGTGCCAGCAGTGAACAGGGGGCGTGGAGCAATCAGCCCCAGCATTTT.

This chain uses TRBV5-6 with TRBJ2-7, with 8 bases aligning to TRBD1. CDR1 is SGHDT, CDR2 YYEEEE, per germline. Trimming at V came to 4 bases and at J to 3 bases, leaving 9 bases not matched to a gene. There are 15 residues in the CDR3. In DNA form, the CDR3 reads TGTGCCAGCAGCCCATGGATGACAGGGGACTACGAGCAGTACTTC. Residues: CASSPWMTGDYEQYF.

Concerning this clone itself: Other DNA variants within this sample encode the same CDR3. The gene calls are TRBV7-2 and TRBJ2-1; 8 bases agree with TRBD1. Trimming at V came to 4 bases and at J to 3 bases, leaving 5 bases not matched to a gene. The CDR3 totals 15 residues. Germline V gene data show CDR1 as SGHTA and CDR2 as FQGNSA. The CDR3 DNA reads TGTGCCAGCAGCTCCCGGGACAGGAACTACAATGAGCAGTTCTTC. Translation gives CASSSRDRNYNEQFF.

The chain links TRBV15 to TRBJ1-1; 7 bases map to TRBD1. Per germline, CDR1 LNHNV and CDR2 YYDKDF (reference sequence). The CDR3 totals 22 residues. V was clipped by 1 base and J by 4 bases; unmatched bases: 27. The CDR3 region is CATSRARLIQGPVPRPLTEAFF. CDR3 sequence (DNA): TGTGCCACCAGCAGAGCCCGACTTATACAGGGGCCAGTCCCTAGGCCTCTCACTGAAGCTTTCTTT. The whole variable domain, filled in from reference TRBV15 and TRBJ1-1, reads DAMVIQNPRYQVTQFGKPVTLSCSQTLNHNVMYWYQQKSSQAPKLLFHYYDKDFNNEADTPDNFQSRRPNTSFCFLDIRSPGLGDTAMYLCATSRARLIQGPVPRPLTEAFFGQGTRLTVV.

The chain couples TRBV7-2 to TRBJ1-5; 7 bases are shared with TRBD1. V was clipped by 4 bases and J by 2 bases; unmatched bases: 8. Germline CDR1 and CDR2: SGHTA and FQGNSA. The CDR3 spans 16 residues. The CDR3 is CASSWTGGEGNQPQHF. DNA for the CDR3: TGTGCCAGCAGCTGGACAGGAGGGGAGGGCAATCAGCCCCAGCATTTT.

J is TRBJ2-1 and V is TRBV4-3; a weak D match, TRBD1 (5 bases). There are 15 residues in the CDR3. V was clipped by 4 bases and J by 7 bases, with 17 bases between them. Germline values: CDR1 LGHNA, CDR2 YSLEER. The CDR3 region is CASSPHGQAGNEQFF. CDR3 nucleotides: TGCGCCAGCAGCCCACACGGACAAGCAGGGAATGAGCAGTTCTTC.

The CDR3 loop reads CASSLPDRTGWDNEQFF. DNA for the CDR3: TGTGCCAGCAGCTTACCCGACCGGACAGGGTGGGACAATGAGCAGTTCTTC. The V call is TRBV7-9, the J call TRBJ2-1, with TRBD1 matching over 8 bases. The CDR3 is 17 amino acids. From germline, CDR1 is SEHNR and CDR2 FQNEAQ (reference sequence). Losses at the gene ends were 2 bases for V and 5 bases for J; bases not matched to a gene: 11. The full variable domain, rest sourced from reference TRBV7-9 and TRBJ2-1, is DTGVSQNPRHKITKRGQNVTFRCDPISEHNRLYWYRQTLGQGPEFLTYFQNEAQLEKSRLLSDRFSAERPKGSFSTLEIQRTEQGDSAMYLCASSLPDRTGWDNEQFFGPGTRLTVL.

This rearrangement joins TRBV12-5 to TRBJ2-7; 9 nucleotides line up with TRBD2. Germline trimming cut 3 bases from V and 0 bases from J; bases unmatched to any gene: 9. Germline V CDR1 and CDR2: LGHNT, FRNRAP. The CDR3 contains 17 residues. The CDR3: CASGLSSGGPSSYEQYF. The DNA for the CDR3 is TGTGCTAGTGGTTTATCCAGCGGGGGGCCCTCCTCCTACGAGCAGTACTTC.